The 21 T cell receptor beta chains in this list originate from one sample, sequenced in a study of blood T cell repertoires in COVID-19. Repertoires were generated with immunoSEQ multiplex PCR, while TCRdb's copy carries only in-frame clones and drops some. The table shows approximately 120,000 clones, with roughly 72% occurring only once. The sample comprised peripheral blood. Receptors originate from a man aged 60 to 75 with acute or convalescent COVID-19.

This chain connects TRBV6-5 to TRBJ1-3; D perhaps matches TRBD1 (6 bases). V was pared by 10 bases and J by 2 bases, with 12 bases between. CDR1 is MNHEY and CDR2 is SVGAGI in the germline V gene. This CDR3 contains 13 residues. The CDR3 coding sequence is TGTGCCACCCTGGACAGACCTGGAAACACCATATATTTT. Protein: CATLDRPGNTIYF.

This clone showed up many times. The chain links TRBV5-6 to TRBJ1-2; 8 positions match TRBD1. The ends lost 3 bases at V and 7 bases at J; junction bases unmatched: 11. CDR3 length: 15 amino acids. Germline V gene sequence: CDR1 SGHDT, CDR2 YYEEEE. The DNA of the CDR3 is TGTGCCAGCAGCTCCGAAACACAGGGGGTGAGTGGCTACACCTTC. It codes for CASSSETQGVSGYTF.

Only a few counts were recorded for this clone. The rearrangement links TRBV6-5 to TRBJ1-2, with D unclear. The CDR3 consists of 13 residues. Germline V gene data show CDR1 as MNHEY and CDR2 as SVGAGI. V was clipped by 0 bases and J by 6 bases, with 8 bases between them. The CDR3 sequence is CASSYSNGNGYTF. The CDR3 DNA follows: TGTGCCAGCAGTTACTCGAACGGGAATGGCTACACCTTC.

The genes are TRBV4-1 and TRBJ1-1; no firm D call. V was pared by 1 base and J by 5 bases, with 8 bases between. The CDR3 contains 13 residues. Germline V gives CDR1 MGHRA, CDR2 YSYEKL. The CDR3 DNA is TGCGCCAGCAGCCAAGCGGCGGGGACTGAAGCTTTCTTT. This sequence encodes CASSQAAGTEAFF.

V is TRBV7-2 and J is TRBJ2-3; 9 positions agree with TRBD1. This CDR3 has 18 amino acids. Germline CDR1 is SGHTA and CDR2 is FQGNSA. J lost 2 bases, V lost 1 base, and 10 bases had no gene match. CDR3 protein: CASSLVYVGTGNTDTQYF. The CDR3 nucleotides are TGTGCCAGCAGCTTAGTTTACGTCGGGACAGGGAACACAGATACGCAGTATTTT.

CDR3: CASAGTTSNQPQHF. CDR3 in DNA: TGTGCCAGCGCGGGGACGACGAGCAATCAGCCCCAGCATTTT. The V gene is TRBV2, the J gene TRBJ1-5; possible D gene TRBD1, 5 bases. Germline V gene data show CDR1 as SNHLY and CDR2 as FYNNEI. The CDR3 totals 14 residues. Trimming removed 8 bases at V and 1 base at J, with 12 bases between.

The table lists this clone with a count of one. One end of the junction fails to match germline, which may point to a read error. CDR3 bases: TGTGCCAGCAGCGAAGGGTGGCAGGGTTACAGAGATACGCAGTATTTT. It is translated as CASSEGWQGYRDTQYF. The gene calls are TRBV6-1 and TRBJ2-3, with D possibly matching TRBD1 (5 bases). CDR1 and CDR2 from the germline V gene are MNHNS and SASEGT. This CDR3 is built from 16 residues.

The chain couples TRBV6-5 to TRBJ1-1; D gene ambiguous. Germline V gene lookup returns CDR1 MNHEY and CDR2 SVGAGI. The ends were cut back, 6 bases at V and 5 bases at J, with 16 bases in the middle. The CDR3 is made up of 14 amino acids. The CDR3 DNA reads as TGTGCCAGCAGGTCCCCTCGCCAGGCTACTGAAGCTTTCTTT. This encodes CASRSPRQATEAFF.

This clone counts as medium-sized. CDR3 nucleotide sequence: TGTGCCAGCAGTTATTTCTGGGTGGAGAGCAATCAGCCCCAGCATTTT. Translating gives CASSYFWVESNQPQHF. This chain links TRBV6-5 with TRBJ1-5; D is unresolved. The V gene lost 3 bases and the J gene lost 1 base, with 13 bases spanning the gap. Germline CDR1 is MNHEY and CDR2 is SVGAGI. The CDR3 totals 16 residues.

The V gene is TRBV29-1, the J gene TRBJ1-1; tentatively, D is TRBD1 (6 bases). The CDR3 spans 12 residues. Germline loops: CDR1 SQVTM, CDR2 ANQGSEA. Between the trimmed V and J ends, which lost 7 bases and 3 bases, there was a span of 12 bases. Here the CDR3 DNA reads TGCAGCGCCGTAACAGGGTACACTGAAGCTTTCTTT. This gives the protein CSAVTGYTEAFF.

CDR3 loop: CASSLVLSGVYNSPLHF. Written as DNA, the CDR3 is TGTGCCAGCAGCTTAGTGCTTTCGGGAGTTTATAATTCACCCCTCCACTTT. The chain has TRBV7-8 and TRBJ1-6; D call uncertain. Trimming removed 1 base from V and 4 bases from J, with 14 bases in between. The CDR3 is 17 amino acids. The germline CDR1 and CDR2 sequences are SGHVS and FQNEAQ.

This clone has a handful of counts. The CDR3 DNA sequence: TGTGCCAGCAGCCTCTCGACGGGTAATGAAAAACTGTTTTTT. The encoded protein is CASSLSTGNEKLFF. The J gene is TRBJ1-4, the V gene TRBV9; D is uncertain. With 4 bases removed from V and 4 bases from J, the gap between germline ends came to 11 bases. This CDR3 contains 14 residues. CDR1 and CDR2 from the germline V gene are SGDLS and YYNGEE.

The rearrangement links TRBV9 to TRBJ2-7; 7 positions agree with TRBD1. Germline CDR1 SGDLS, CDR2 YYNGEE. The length of the CDR3 is 13 residues. V trimming: 10 bases; J trimming: 4 bases; junction bases outside the gene matches: 11. The CDR3 DNA reads TGTGCCCGAGACAGGGTATGTGGATACGAGCAGTACTTC. Translating gives CARDRVCGYEQYF. Looking up the rest from reference TRBV9 and TRBJ2-7 gives the full variable domain: DSGVTQTPKHLITATGQRVTLRCSPRSGDLSVYWYQQSLDQGLQFLIQYYNGEERAKGNILERFSAQQFPDLHSELNLSSLELGDSALYFCARDRVCGYEQYFGPGTRLTVT.

CDR3 nucleotide sequence: TGTGCCAGTAGAGCGGGTAGCGTTAGCTCCTACAATGAGCAGTTCTTC. This translates into CASRAGSVSSYNEQFF. The chain has TRBV19 and TRBJ2-1; possibly TRBD2 for D (6 bases). V lost 6 bases, J lost 0 bases, and 15 bases lay in between. The CDR3 spans 16 residues. The germline V gene has CDR1 LNHDA and CDR2 SQIVND (reference sequence).

This clone was seen just once. This chain uses TRBV27 with TRBJ2-7, with 10 bases fitting TRBD2. With 6 bases clipped from V and 1 base from J, the junction kept 9 bases outside the gene matches. Germline V gene sequence: CDR1 MNHEY, CDR2 SMNVEV (reference sequence). This CDR3 has 16 residues. The DNA of the CDR3 is TGTGCCAGCAGCCACTACCAACTAGCGGGATCCTACGAGCAGTACTTC. Translated, it gives CASSHYQLAGSYEQYF.

The chain joins TRBV28 to TRBJ1-4; D might be TRBD1 (6 bases). Deletions cut 5 bases from V and 0 bases from J, with 16 bases between. Germline CDR1 and CDR2: MDHEN and SYDVKM. The CDR3 has 17 amino acids. CDR3 amino acids: CASSLPGAGATNEKLFF. CDR3 coding DNA: TGTGCCAGCAGTCTGCCGGGGGCGGGGGCAACTAATGAAAAACTGTTTTTT.

V gene TRBV19 combines with J gene TRBJ2-6; D perhaps matches TRBD2 (6 bases). CDR3 length equals 15 residues. Trimming stripped 6 bases from V and 2 bases from J, with 11 bases between. Germline V gene lookup returns CDR1 LNHDA and CDR2 SQIVND (reference sequence). The CDR3, as DNA: TGTGCCAGTAGGGGCGGGACGCCTGGGGCCAACGTCCTGACTTTC. It is translated as CASRGGTPGANVLTF.

The chain recombines TRBV2 with TRBJ2-6; TRBD1 matches 9 bases. The CDR3 consists of 17 residues. Per germline, CDR1 SNHLY and CDR2 FYNNEI. With 6 bases clipped from V and 0 bases from J, the junction kept 6 bases outside the gene matches. CDR3: CASRRDRDRSGANVLTF. Here the CDR3 DNA reads TGTGCCAGCAGAAGGGACAGGGACCGCTCTGGGGCCAACGTCCTGACTTTC.

This clone was seen only once. The CDR3 loop is CASSPAGRGVSYNEQFF. For the CDR3, the DNA is TGTGCCAGCAGCCCTGCGGGGAGGGGTGTCTCCTACAATGAGCAGTTCTTC. The gene calls are TRBV7-3 and TRBJ2-1, with 7 bases lining up with TRBD2. CDR3 length equals 17 residues. J gave up 0 bases and V 5 bases, and 10 bases lay outside the gene matches. From germline, CDR1 is SGHTA and CDR2 FQGTGA.

The V call is TRBV5-4, the J call TRBJ2-3, with TRBD2 matching 11 bases. Germline loops: CDR1 SGHNT, CDR2 YYREEE (reference sequence). Trimming cost V 2 bases and J 7 bases; bases outside gene matches: 9. This CDR3 comprises 16 residues. The DNA for the CDR3 is TGTGCCAGCAGCTTTCCATCTAGCGGGGGGACAAATACGCAGTATTTT. As protein: CASSFPSSGGTNTQYF.

The CDR3 nucleotides read TGTGCCAGTAGTGTTAGACAGGGAATGTATGGCTACACCTTC. As protein: CASSVRQGMYGYTF. The V and J genes are TRBV19 and TRBJ1-2; 7 positions match TRBD1. Germline lookup yields CDR1 LNHDA and CDR2 SQIVND (reference sequence). The CDR3 runs 14 residues. J gave up 5 bases and V 5 bases, and 8 bases lay outside the gene matches.